The present entry profiles one T cell receptor (beta chain) with its context. The CDR3 runs to 16 residues. Trimming took 1 base from V and 2 from J; bases not matched to a gene: 8. Germline lookup yields CDR1 SGHRS and CDR2 YFSETQ. This specimen comes from a study of blood T cell repertoires in COVID-19. Across the whole study: The United States, Italy and Spain supplied acute and convalescent COVID-19 samples. The analysed material was cDNA or gDNA that came from T cells, B-cell-depleted T cells, or PBMCs.

Original data processing: Estimation of nucleated cell counts was performed using reference gene primer amplification. Libraries were prepared by immunoSEQ multiplex PCR; TCRdb keeps only in-frame clonotypes and omits some of them. The V and J calls and the clone size are those of that table, but D and trimming were determined from the DNA. The sample yields approximately 52,000 clones, 89% seen once. The specimen sequenced was peripheral blood. The chain employs TRBV5-1 and TRBJ2-7; TRBD2 matches 8 bases. The source is a man between 60 and 75 years old with active COVID-19. The CDR3 region has the DNA TGCGCCAGCAGCTTGTCCAGCGGGAGCCTTCCCTACGAGCAGTACTTC. It translates to CASSLSSGSLPYEQYF.